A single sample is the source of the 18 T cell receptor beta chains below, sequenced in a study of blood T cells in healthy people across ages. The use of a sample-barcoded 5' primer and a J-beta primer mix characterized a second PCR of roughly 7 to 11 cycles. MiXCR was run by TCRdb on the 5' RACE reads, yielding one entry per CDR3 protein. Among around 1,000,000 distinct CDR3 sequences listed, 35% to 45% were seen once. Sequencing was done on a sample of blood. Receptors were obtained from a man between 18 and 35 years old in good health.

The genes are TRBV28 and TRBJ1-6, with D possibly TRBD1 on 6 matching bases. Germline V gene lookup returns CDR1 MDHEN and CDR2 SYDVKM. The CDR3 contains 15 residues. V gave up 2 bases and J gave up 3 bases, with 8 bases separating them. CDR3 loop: CASSLRDIYNSPLHF. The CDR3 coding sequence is TGTGCCAGCAGTTTACGGGACATCTATAATTCACCCCTCCACTTT.

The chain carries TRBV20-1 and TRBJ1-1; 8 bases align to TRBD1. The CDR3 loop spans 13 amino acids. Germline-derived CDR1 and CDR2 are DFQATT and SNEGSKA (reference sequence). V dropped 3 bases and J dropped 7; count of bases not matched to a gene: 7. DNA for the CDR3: TGCAGTGCTAGCGACTCAGGGGGCAGTGAAGCTTTCTTT. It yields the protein CSASDSGGSEAFF.

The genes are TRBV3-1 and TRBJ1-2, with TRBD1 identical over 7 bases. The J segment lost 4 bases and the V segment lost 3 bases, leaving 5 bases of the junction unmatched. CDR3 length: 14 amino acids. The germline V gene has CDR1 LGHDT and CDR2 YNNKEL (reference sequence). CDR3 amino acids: CASSQKGQFYGYTF. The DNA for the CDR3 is TGTGCCAGCAGCCAGAAGGGACAGTTCTATGGCTACACCTTC.

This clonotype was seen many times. DNA of the CDR3: TGTGCCAGCAGTTTAGGAGGGCAGGGCTATGGCTACACCTTC. This codes for CASSLGGQGYGYTF. The gene calls are TRBV12-3 or TRBV12-4 and TRBJ1-2, with D possibly TRBD1 on 5 matching bases. CDR3 length: 14 amino acids. V was pared by 1 base and J by 4 bases, with 10 bases between.

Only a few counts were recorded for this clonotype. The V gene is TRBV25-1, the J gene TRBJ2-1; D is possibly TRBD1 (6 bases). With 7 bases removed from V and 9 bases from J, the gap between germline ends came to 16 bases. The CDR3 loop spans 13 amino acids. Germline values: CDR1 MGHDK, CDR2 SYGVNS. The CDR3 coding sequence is TGTGCCAGCACGAGATGGGGGCGGAGTGAGCAGTTCTTC. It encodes CASTRWGRSEQFF.

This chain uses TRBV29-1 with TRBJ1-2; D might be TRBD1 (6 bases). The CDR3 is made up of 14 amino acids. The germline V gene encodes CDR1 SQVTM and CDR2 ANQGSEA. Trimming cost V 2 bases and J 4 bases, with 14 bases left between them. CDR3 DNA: TGCAGCGTTGAATGGGGTGACAGGCCCTATGGCTACACCTTC. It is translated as CSVEWGDRPYGYTF.

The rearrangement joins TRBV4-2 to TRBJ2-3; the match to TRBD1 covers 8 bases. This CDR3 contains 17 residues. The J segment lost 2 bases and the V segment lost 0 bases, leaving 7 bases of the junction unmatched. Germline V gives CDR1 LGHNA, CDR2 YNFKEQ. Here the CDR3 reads CASSQEETGAITDTQYF. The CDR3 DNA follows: TGTGCCAGCAGCCAAGAGGAGACAGGGGCGATCACAGATACGCAGTATTTT.

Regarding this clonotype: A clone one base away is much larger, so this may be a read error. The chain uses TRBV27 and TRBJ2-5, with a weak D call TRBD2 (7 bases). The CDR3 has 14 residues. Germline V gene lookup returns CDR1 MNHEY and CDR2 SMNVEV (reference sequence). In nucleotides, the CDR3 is TGTGTCAGCAGTTTACAGGGAGGGAGTGCGACCCAGTACTTC. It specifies CVSSLQGGSATQYF.

CDR3 in amino acids: CASSSVGTAYNEQYF. In DNA form, the CDR3 reads TGTGCCAGCAGCTCAGTTGGGACAGCGTACAATGAGCAGTACTTC. The J gene is TRBJ2-1, the V gene TRBV7-2, with 7 nucleotides matching TRBD1. The J call may not be correct, given that the DNA end is closer to TRBJ2-7. Germline CDR1 SGHTA, CDR2 FQGNSA. The CDR3 covers 15 residues.

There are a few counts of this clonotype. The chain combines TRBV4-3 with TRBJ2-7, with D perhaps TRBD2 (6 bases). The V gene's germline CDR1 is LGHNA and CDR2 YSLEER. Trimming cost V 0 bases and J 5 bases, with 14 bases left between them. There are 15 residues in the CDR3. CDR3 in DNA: TGCGCCAGCAGCCAAGATCGAGGAGGGTCCAACGAGCAGTACTTC. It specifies CASSQDRGGSNEQYF.

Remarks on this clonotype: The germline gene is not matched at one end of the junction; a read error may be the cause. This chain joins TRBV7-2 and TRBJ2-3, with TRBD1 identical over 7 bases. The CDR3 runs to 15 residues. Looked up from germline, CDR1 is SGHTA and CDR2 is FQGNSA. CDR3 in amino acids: CAGSLGQGGTDTQYF. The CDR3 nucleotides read TGTGCCGGCAGCTTAGGTCAGGGGGGCACAGATACGCAGTATTTT.

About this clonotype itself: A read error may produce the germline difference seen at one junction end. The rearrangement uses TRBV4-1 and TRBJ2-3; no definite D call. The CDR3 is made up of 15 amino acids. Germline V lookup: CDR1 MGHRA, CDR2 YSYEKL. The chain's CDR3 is CASNQDKDPTDTQYF. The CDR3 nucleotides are TGCGCCAGCAACCAAGACAAGGACCCCACAGATACGCAGTATTTT.

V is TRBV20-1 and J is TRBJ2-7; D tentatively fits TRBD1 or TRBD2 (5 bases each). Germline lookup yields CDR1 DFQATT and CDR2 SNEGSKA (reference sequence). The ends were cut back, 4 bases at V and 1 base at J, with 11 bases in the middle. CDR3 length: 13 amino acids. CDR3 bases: TGCAGTGCTACCTCCGGGGCTTCCTACGAGCAGTACTTC. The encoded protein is CSATSGASYEQYF.

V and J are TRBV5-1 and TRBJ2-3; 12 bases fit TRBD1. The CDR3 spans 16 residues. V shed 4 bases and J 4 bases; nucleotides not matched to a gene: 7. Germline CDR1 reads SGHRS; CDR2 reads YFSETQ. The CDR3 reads CASSDRDRGLADTQYF. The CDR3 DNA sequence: TGCGCCAGCAGCGACCGGGACAGGGGGCTAGCAGATACGCAGTATTTT.

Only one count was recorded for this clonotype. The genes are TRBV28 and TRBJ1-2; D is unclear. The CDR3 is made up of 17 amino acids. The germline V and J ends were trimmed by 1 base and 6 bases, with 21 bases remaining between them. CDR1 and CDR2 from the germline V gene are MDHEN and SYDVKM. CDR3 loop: CASSLSGGSWRPNGYTF. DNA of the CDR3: TGTGCCAGCAGTTTATCCGGTGGAAGTTGGCGGCCTAATGGCTACACCTTC.

The CDR3 DNA reads as TGTGCCAGCAGCCGCTCCTCGGGGTTCTACGAGCAGTACTTC. This translates into CASSRSSGFYEQYF. The rearrangement uses TRBV12-3 or TRBV12-4 and TRBJ2-7, with D perhaps TRBD2 (5 bases). The germline V and J ends were trimmed by 6 bases and 3 bases, with 15 bases remaining between them. The CDR3 contains 14 residues.

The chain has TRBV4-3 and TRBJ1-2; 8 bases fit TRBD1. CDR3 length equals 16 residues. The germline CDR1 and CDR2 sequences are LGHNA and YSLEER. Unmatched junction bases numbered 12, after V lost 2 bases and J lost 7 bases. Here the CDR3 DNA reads TGCGCCAGCAGCCAATCCCGGACAGGGATCTTTGGTGGCTACACCTTC. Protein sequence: CASSQSRTGIFGGYTF.

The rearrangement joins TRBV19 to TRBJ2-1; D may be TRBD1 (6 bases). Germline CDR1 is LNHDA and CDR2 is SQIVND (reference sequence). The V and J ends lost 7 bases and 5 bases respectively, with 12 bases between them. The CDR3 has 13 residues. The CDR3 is CASIRGKDNEQFF. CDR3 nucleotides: TGTGCCAGTATAAGGGGGAAGGACAATGAGCAGTTCTTC.